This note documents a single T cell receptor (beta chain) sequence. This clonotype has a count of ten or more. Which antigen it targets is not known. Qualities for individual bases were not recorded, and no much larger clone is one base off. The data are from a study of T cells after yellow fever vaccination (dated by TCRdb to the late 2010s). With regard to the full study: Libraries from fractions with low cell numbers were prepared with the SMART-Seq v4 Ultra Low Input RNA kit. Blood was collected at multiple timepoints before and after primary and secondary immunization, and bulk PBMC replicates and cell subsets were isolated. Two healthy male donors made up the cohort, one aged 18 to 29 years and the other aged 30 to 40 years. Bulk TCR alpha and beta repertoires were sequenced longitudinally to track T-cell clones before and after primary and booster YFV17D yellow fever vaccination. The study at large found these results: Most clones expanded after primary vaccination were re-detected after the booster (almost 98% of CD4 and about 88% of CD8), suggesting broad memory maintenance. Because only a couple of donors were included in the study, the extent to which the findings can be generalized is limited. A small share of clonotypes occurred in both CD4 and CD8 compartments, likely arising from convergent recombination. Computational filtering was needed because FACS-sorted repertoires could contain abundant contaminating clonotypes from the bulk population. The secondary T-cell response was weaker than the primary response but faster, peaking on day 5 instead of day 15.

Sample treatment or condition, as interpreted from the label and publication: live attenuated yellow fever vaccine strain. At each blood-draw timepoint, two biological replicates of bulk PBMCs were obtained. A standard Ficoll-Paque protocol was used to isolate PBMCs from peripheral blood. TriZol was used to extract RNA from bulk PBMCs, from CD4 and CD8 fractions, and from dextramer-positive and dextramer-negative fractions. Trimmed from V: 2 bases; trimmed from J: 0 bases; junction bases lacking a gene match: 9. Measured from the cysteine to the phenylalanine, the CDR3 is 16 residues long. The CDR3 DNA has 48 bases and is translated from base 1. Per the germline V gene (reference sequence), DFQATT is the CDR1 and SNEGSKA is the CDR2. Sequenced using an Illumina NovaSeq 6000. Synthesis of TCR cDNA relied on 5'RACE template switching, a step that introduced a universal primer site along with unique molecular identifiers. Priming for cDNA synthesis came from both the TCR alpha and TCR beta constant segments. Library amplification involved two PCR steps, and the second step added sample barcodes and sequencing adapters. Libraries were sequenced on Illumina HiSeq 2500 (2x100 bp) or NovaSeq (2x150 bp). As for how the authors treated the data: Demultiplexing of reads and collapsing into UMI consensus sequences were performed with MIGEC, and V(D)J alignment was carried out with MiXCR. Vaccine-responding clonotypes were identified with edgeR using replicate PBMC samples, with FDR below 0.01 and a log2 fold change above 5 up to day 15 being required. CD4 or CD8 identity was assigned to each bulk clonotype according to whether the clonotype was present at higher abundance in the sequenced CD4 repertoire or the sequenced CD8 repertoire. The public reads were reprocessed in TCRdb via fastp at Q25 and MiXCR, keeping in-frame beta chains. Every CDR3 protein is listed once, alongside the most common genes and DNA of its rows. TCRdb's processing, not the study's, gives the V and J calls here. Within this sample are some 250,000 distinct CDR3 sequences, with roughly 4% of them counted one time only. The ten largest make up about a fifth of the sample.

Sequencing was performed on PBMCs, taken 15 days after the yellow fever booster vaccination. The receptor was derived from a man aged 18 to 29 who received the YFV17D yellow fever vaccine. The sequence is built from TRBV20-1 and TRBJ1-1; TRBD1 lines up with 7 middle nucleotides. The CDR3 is CSARRTGGSMNTEAFF. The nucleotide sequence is TGCAGTGCTAGACGGACAGGCGGAAGCATGAACACTGAAGCTTTCTTT.